The clone carrying this TCR beta chain turned up a few times. What it recognizes is unknown. Data came from immunoSEQ multiplex PCR; TCRdb stores just in-frame clones and leaves some out. This table holds approximately 12,000 clones with no singletons; the top ten claim roughly 25%. The ends lost 7 bases at V and 4 bases at J; junction bases unmatched: 9. This CDR3 is built from 14 residues. Germline assignment: CDR1 SGDLS and CDR2 YYNGEE. These data come from a study of T cells after posttransplantation cyclophosphamide. Study outcomes and limitations: TRB clonality was highly associated with recipient CMV seropositivity and reactivation.

Cyclophosphamide on days +3 and +4 followed busulfan-fludarabine conditioning and a marrow graft. This sequence joins TRBV9 and TRBJ2-7; 9 positions match TRBD2. The clonotype was recovered from a female patient between 40 and 50 years old who received an allogeneic stem cell transplant from a related donor, was CMV-positive, and had acute GVHD only. Part of the T cells may come from the graft donor. The material was PBMCs, obtained after allogeneic stem cell transplant with posttransplant cyclophosphamide. In DNA, the CDR3 is TGTGCCAGCTCCTCCGAGGGACTAGCATACGAGCAGTACTTC. It is translated as CASSSEGLAYEQYF.